A selection of T cell receptor beta chains follows, all from one sample in a study of a mutant IDH1 vaccine in newly diagnosed glioma. These receptors have no identified antigens. Assay used: immunoSEQ multiplex PCR; TCRdb lists only in-frame clones, some missing. The table shows 70,000 or so clones, with more than 85% occurring only once. The specimen comprised PBMCs, sampled from a glioma patient whose treatment included an IDH1 peptide vaccine. The receptors were gathered from a man aged 25-45 years with glioma. Each CDR3 is given with its conserved first and last residue. Each record gives: clone size, J gene, V gene, D gene, CDR3 protein, CDR3 DNA. A D gene is named only where the DNA matches it firmly. A clone size is listed for some rows: how often the clone was seen (once, few, many), or a class if it is expanded.

. TRBJ1-5 TRBV5-4 . CASSLDGALGDQPQHF TGTGCCAGCAGCTTGGATGGGGCCCTAGGGGATCAGCCCCAGCATTTT
. TRBJ1-1 TRBV28 . CAIGGVMDTEAFF TGTGCCATTGGGGGGGTAATGGACACTGAAGCTTTCTTT
. TRBJ1-5 TRBV4-2 . CASSQEVRGRGGNQPQHF TGTGCCAGCAGCCAAGAAGTCAGGGGCAGGGGTGGCAATCAGCCCCAGCATTTT
. TRBJ2-2 TRBV5-1 . CASSGTRASGELFF TGCGCCAGCAGCGGCACGAGGGCTAGCGGGGAGCTGTTTTTT
. TRBJ2-1 TRBV9 . CASSAGPLIYNEQFF TGTGCCAGCAGCGCGGGGCCCCTAATATACAATGAGCAGTTCTTC
. TRBJ1-5 TRBV28 . CASSLGGQNQPQHF TGTGCCAGCAGTTTAGGGGGGCAGAATCAGCCCCAGCATTTT
. TRBJ2-5 TRBV6-1 TRBD2 CASTQLAGEETQYF TGTGCCAGCACCCAACTAGCGGGGGAAGAGACCCAGTACTTC
. TRBJ2-1 TRBV28 . CASSRDGSEQFF TGTGCCAGCAGCCGAGACGGTAGTGAGCAGTTCTTC
. TRBJ1-6 TRBV11-3 TRBD1 CASSLTGSNSPLHF TGTGCCAGCAGCTTGACAGGGTCAAATTCACCCCTCCACTTT
. TRBJ2-7 TRBV5-6 . CASSFGPEQYF TGTGCCAGCAGCTTCGGCCCCGAGCAGTACTTC
. TRBJ1-5 TRBV7-2 TRBD1 CASSPGETGEVQPQHF TGTGCCAGCAGCCCCGGAGAGACAGGGGAGGTTCAGCCCCAGCATTTT
. TRBJ1-1 TRBV29-1 . CSAGRQGRSAEAFF TGCAGCGCCGGGAGGCAGGGGAGGAGCGCTGAAGCTTTCTTT
. TRBJ2-3 TRBV5-1 . CASSLAESTDTQYF TGCGCCAGCAGCTTGGCTGAGAGCACAGATACGCAGTATTTT
. TRBJ1-1 TRBV29-1 . CSVPTPRGTEAFF TGCAGCGTTCCGACACCACGAGGTACTGAAGCTTTCTTT
. TRBJ2-1 TRBV5-4 TRBD2 CASSTRSGNNEQFF TGTGCCAGCAGCACAAGGAGCGGGAACAATGAGCAGTTCTTC
. TRBJ2-3 TRBV27 . CASSFGRVTDTQYF TGTGCCAGCAGTTTCGGCAGGGTAACAGATACGCAGTATTTT
few TRBJ1-5 TRBV29-1 TRBD1 CSVAETGGEPQHF TGCAGCGTTGCCGAGACAGGGGGTGAGCCCCAGCATTTT
once TRBJ1-5 TRBV6-6 . CASSYRVGEPQHF TGTGCCAGCAGTTATAGGGTCGGCGAGCCCCAGCATTTT
. TRBJ2-2 TRBV4-2 . CASSQELASNTGELFF TGTGCCAGCAGCCAAGAGCTAGCGTCGAACACCGGGGAGCTGTTTTTT
. TRBJ1-3 TRBV27 TRBD1 CASGTGGNSGNTIYF TGTGCCAGCGGAACAGGGGGGAACTCTGGAAACACCATATATTTT
. TRBJ2-7 TRBV27 . CASSLSLTYEQYF TGTGCCAGCAGTTTAAGCCTTACCTACGAGCAGTACTTC
. TRBJ2-3 TRBV29-1 TRBD1 CSVEQGTGRSTDTQYF TGCAGCGTTGAACAGGGGACAGGCCGGAGCACAGATACGCAGTATTTT
. TRBJ2-2 TRBV7-9 . CASSFTDTGELFF TGTGCCAGCAGCTTTACGGACACCGGGGAGCTGTTTTTT
. TRBJ1-5 TRBV11-2 TRBD1 CASSSPWDRSEPQHF TGTGCCAGCAGCTCCCCCTGGGACAGGTCGGAGCCCCAGCATTTT
. TRBJ2-3 TRBV6-4 . CASRTDSWRRDTQYF TGTGCCAGCAGAACCGACTCGTGGCGGAGAGATACGCAGTATTTT
. TRBJ2-3 TRBV28 TRBD2 CASRGSGTSVTDTQYF TGTGCCAGCAGGGGCTCCGGGACTAGCGTCACAGATACGCAGTATTTT
once TRBJ2-3 TRBV7-8 . CASSLAVGDTQYF TGTGCCAGCAGCTTAGCGGTTGGAGATACGCAGTATTTT
. TRBJ2-3 TRBV7-8 . CASSSQTNPSTDTQYF TGTGCCAGCAGCTCACAGACCAATCCTAGCACAGATACGCAGTATTTT
. TRBJ2-1 TRBV2 . CASTKETYNEQFF TGTGCCAGCACCAAGGAAACTTACAATGAGCAGTTCTTC
. TRBJ1-6 TRBV27 TRBD1 CASSLGQGNSPLHF TGTGCCAGCAGTCTAGGACAGGGAAATTCACCCCTCCACTTT
once TRBJ1-1 TRBV10-3 . CAIRDRTANTEAFF TGTGCCATCAGAGATAGGACAGCCAACACTGAAGCTTTCTTT